These 32 T cell receptor beta chains came from one sample sequenced in a study of cytomegalovirus exposure and HLA in healthy donors. 60 Vbeta and 13 Jbeta primers were used in PCR. Method: immunoSEQ multiplex PCR; TCRdb's copy keeps in-frame clones and lacks some. The top ten hold under 20% of the sample, which has about 100,000 clones, approximately 76% seen once. Sequenced input: PBMCs. These receptors were collected from a woman in her fifties or sixties in good health and CMV-seropositive.

The chain carries TRBV4-1 and TRBJ1-5; D unclear. Germline V lookup: CDR1 MGHRA, CDR2 YSYEKL. The V and J ends lost 0 bases and 5 bases respectively, with 5 bases between them. This CDR3 comprises 13 residues. The CDR3 spells CASSQERDQPQHF. The CDR3 nucleotides read TGCGCCAGCAGCCAAGAGAGGGATCAGCCCCAGCATTTT.

This clone was detected once. The chain recombines TRBV23-1 with TRBJ2-7; 8 nucleotides match TRBD1. TRBV23-1 is sorted into the ORF group, with uncertain function. The CDR3 totals 13 residues. The trim removed 7 bases at V and 5 bases at J, leaving 7 bases unmatched. The CDR3 sequence: CASNRQGSHEQYF. The CDR3 region has the DNA TGCGCCAGCAACAGACAGGGGAGTCACGAGCAGTACTTC.

The rearrangement uses TRBV2 and TRBJ1-1; no clear D. V was clipped by 8 bases and J by 6 bases, with 16 bases between them. Looked up from germline, CDR1 is SNHLY and CDR2 is FYNNEI. CDR3 length: 13 amino acids. CDR3: CASGGEPVSEAFF. CDR3 in DNA: TGTGCCAGCGGTGGGGAGCCGGTCTCTGAAGCTTTCTTT.

V and J are TRBV2 and TRBJ2-5; tentative D call: TRBD1 (6 bases). This CDR3 has 15 residues. Germline CDR1 reads SNHLY; CDR2 reads FYNNEI. The V end lost 5 bases, the J end lost 5 bases, and 18 bases lay between the germline ends. CDR3 sequence (DNA): TGTGCCAGCAGTTCCCAGGGGCTAGCTACCGAGACCCAGTACTTC. Amino acid sequence: CASSSQGLATETQYF.

This clone is a singleton in its sample. The chain carries TRBV14 and TRBJ2-7; the D gene is possibly TRBD2 (7 bases). Germline lookup yields CDR1 SGHDN and CDR2 FVKESK. V was clipped by 1 base and J by 10 bases, with 11 bases between them. This CDR3 contains 12 residues. The CDR3 DNA is TGTGCCAGCAGCCAAGGGGGAGGGGGACAGTACTTC. Translating it yields CASSQGGGGQYF.

CDR3 bases: TGTGCCAGCAGCTTGGGAAACAGGGGACACGAGCAGTACTTC. Amino acid sequence: CASSLGNRGHEQYF. V and J are TRBV7-8 and TRBJ2-5, with 7 positions matching TRBD1. The DNA end lines up better with TRBJ2-7; the J call may be wrong. There are 14 residues in the CDR3. Per germline, CDR1 SGHVS and CDR2 FQNEAQ.

This chain joins TRBV4-2 and TRBJ2-1; D may be TRBD2 (5 bases). The CDR3 has 13 amino acids. From germline, CDR1 is LGHNA and CDR2 YNFKEQ. The ends were cut back, 1 base at V and 10 bases at J, with 11 bases in the middle. In DNA, the CDR3 is TGTGCCAGCAGCCAAGCCCCCTCGGGGGAGCAGTTCTTC. Residues: CASSQAPSGEQFF.

The chain combines TRBV14 with TRBJ1-2; D possibly corresponds to TRBD1 (6 bases). The V gene's germline CDR1 is SGHDN and CDR2 FVKESK. With 4 bases removed from V and 4 bases from J, the gap between germline ends came to 13 bases. The CDR3 is 14 amino acids. CDR3 nucleotides: TGTGCCAGCAGCCCCTTGGGGGCCCCCTATGGCTACACCTTC. The encoded protein is CASSPLGAPYGYTF.

The genes are TRBV4-1 and TRBJ2-1; 7 positions match TRBD2. Germline CDR1 and CDR2: MGHRA and YSYEKL. V was clipped by 1 base and J by 0 bases; unmatched bases: 9. The CDR3 loop spans 18 amino acids. CDR3 DNA: TGCGCCAGCAGCCAAGGCAGGGCTAGCGGTAGCTCCTACAATGAGCAGTTCTTC. This codes for CASSQGRASGSSYNEQFF.

This clone came up a few times. This chain links TRBV19 with TRBJ1-1; D uncertain. This CDR3 contains 13 residues. Per germline, CDR1 LNHDA and CDR2 SQIVND (reference sequence). V lost 5 bases, J lost 5 bases, and 12 bases lay in between. CDR3 DNA sequence: TGTGCCAGTAGTGACACCCGAGGGACTGAAGCTTTCTTT. Its protein product is CASSDTRGTEAFF.

The V gene is TRBV10-3, the J gene TRBJ1-1; TRBD1 matches 9 bases. The CDR3 totals 15 residues. Germline V lookup: CDR1 ENHRY, CDR2 SYGVKD. J gave up 0 bases and V 8 bases, and 7 bases lay outside the gene matches. CDR3 sequence reads: CAIRDRVGLNTEAFF. The CDR3 nucleotides read TGTGCCATCCGGGACAGGGTGGGGTTGAACACTGAAGCTTTCTTT.

The genes are TRBV6-5 and TRBJ1-2; 11 bases line up with TRBD1. This CDR3 has 15 residues. The junction had 8 bases not matched to a gene; V was cut back by 7 bases and J by 4 bases. In germline, CDR1 is MNHEY, CDR2 SVGAGI. This CDR3 is CASKPWTGGVYGYTF. The CDR3 DNA follows: TGTGCCAGCAAACCCTGGACAGGGGGCGTCTATGGCTACACCTTC.

The rearrangement links TRBV19 to TRBJ1-5, with 7 bases that match TRBD1. Trimming cost V 10 bases and J 4 bases; bases outside gene matches: 16. The length of the CDR3 is 16 residues. CDR1 LNHDA and CDR2 SQIVND come from the germline V gene (reference sequence). CDR3 residues: CATRGPADRDNQPQHF. The CDR3 DNA reads TGTGCCACCCGGGGACCCGCCGACAGGGATAATCAGCCCCAGCATTTT.

This clone was seen only once. The chain carries TRBV19 and TRBJ1-1; D perhaps matches TRBD1 (6 bases). Germline CDR1 is LNHDA and CDR2 is SQIVND (reference sequence). This CDR3 contains 14 residues. Trimming pared 3 bases from V and 5 bases from J, leaving 13 bases between. This CDR3 reads CASSIGGARTEAFF. The DNA of the CDR3 is TGTGCCAGTAGTATTGGGGGGGCGCGAACTGAAGCTTTCTTT.

This clone appeared a few times. The chain uses TRBV27 and TRBJ2-6; D is ambiguous. Deletions cut 0 bases from V and 4 bases from J, with 4 bases between. Per germline, CDR1 MNHEY and CDR2 SMNVEV (reference sequence). The CDR3 totals 14 residues. The CDR3 bases are TGTGCCAGCAGTTTATCGACAGGGGCCAACGTCCTGACTTTC. Its protein product is CASSLSTGANVLTF.

The chain is built from TRBV12-2 and TRBJ2-3; the table assigns TRBD1, which was not confirmed against the DNA. TRBV12-2 is a documented pseudogene. This CDR3 is built from 18 residues. The CDR3 region is CASRLEIRGRSDTDTQYF. DNA for the CDR3: TGTGCAAGTCGCTTGGAGATCAGGGGGCGGTCTGACACAGATACGCAGTATTTT.

This clone was counted ten times or more. The chain recombines TRBV5-6 with TRBJ1-1, with D perhaps TRBD1 (5 bases). The ends were cut back, 1 base at V and 2 bases at J, with 15 bases in the middle. There are 16 residues in the CDR3. Germline assignment: CDR1 SGHDT and CDR2 YYEEEE. For the CDR3, the DNA is TGTGCCAGCAGCTTGAGGGGTCGGTTTAGCAACACTGAAGCTTTCTTT. Translated: CASSLRGRFSNTEAFF.

The chain combines TRBV9 with TRBJ2-3; 7 bases match TRBD2. V trimming: 0 bases; J trimming: 0 bases; junction bases outside the gene matches: 10. Germline assignment: CDR1 SGDLS and CDR2 YYNGEE. The CDR3 is 18 amino acids. CDR3 sequence: CASSVEGSQRGSTDTQYF. As DNA, the CDR3 is TGTGCCAGCAGCGTAGAGGGGAGTCAGCGGGGTAGCACAGATACGCAGTATTTT.

The rearrangement uses TRBV7-2 and TRBJ1-4; 10 bases match TRBD1. Germline V lookup: CDR1 SGHTA, CDR2 FQGNSA. With 6 bases clipped from V and 8 bases from J, the junction kept 6 bases outside the gene matches. This CDR3 contains 14 residues. In DNA form, the CDR3 reads TGTGCCAGCAGACTCGGGACAGGGGACGAAAAACTGTTTTTT. Amino acids: CASRLGTGDEKLFF.

This clone was detected a few times. J is TRBJ2-1 and V is TRBV4-2, with D perhaps matching TRBD2 (5 bases). This CDR3 contains 15 residues. Germline V gene lookup returns CDR1 LGHNA and CDR2 YNFKEQ. Deletions cut 1 base from V and 7 bases from J, with 14 bases between. This CDR3 is CASSQVEERVNEQFF. The DNA for the CDR3 is TGTGCCAGCAGCCAAGTGGAGGAAAGGGTAAATGAGCAGTTCTTC.

The chain employs TRBV5-1 and TRBJ1-2; 7 bases are shared with TRBD1. Germline loops: CDR1 SGHRS, CDR2 YFSETQ. CDR3 length: 14 residues. After removal of 0 bases from V and 4 bases from J, the junction contained 3 bases not matched to a gene. The CDR3 region is CASSLGQGGYGYTF. CDR3 DNA: TGCGCCAGCAGCTTGGGACAGGGAGGCTATGGCTACACCTTC.

The chain is built from TRBV28 and TRBJ1-1, with 8 bases identical to TRBD1. V lost 6 bases and J lost 3; bases outside the gene matches: 6. Germline-derived CDR1 and CDR2 are MDHEN and SYDVKM. The CDR3 loop spans 14 amino acids. CDR3 DNA: TGTGCCAGCAGAGCCCTACAGGGGGACACTGAAGCTTTCTTT. The encoded protein is CASRALQGDTEAFF.

This chain connects TRBV19 to TRBJ1-1; D not resolved. Germline V gene lookup returns CDR1 LNHDA and CDR2 SQIVND (reference sequence). V lost 4 bases and J lost 11, with 20 bases in between. The CDR3 sequence is 14 residues long. CDR3 coding DNA: TGTGCCAGTAGTAGTCCCGGGGAACGGGATCCGGCTTTCTTT. Protein product: CASSSPGERDPAFF.

V and J are TRBV30 and TRBJ1-2, with D perhaps TRBD1 (5 bases). The CDR3 consists of 13 residues. V was pared by 0 bases and J by 8 bases, with 13 bases between. Germline V gene data show CDR1 as GTSNPN and CDR2 as SVGIG (reference sequence). In nucleotides, the CDR3 is TGTGCCTGGAGTGTTTTAGGGGTTGGGGGCTACACCTTC. The encoded protein is CAWSVLGVGGYTF.

V usage is TRBV18 and J usage is TRBJ1-1, with D possibly TRBD1 on 5 matching bases. The CDR3 covers 14 residues. Germline values: CDR1 KGHSH, CDR2 LQKENI. V lost 4 bases, J lost 1 base, and 10 bases lay in between. For the CDR3, the DNA is TGTGCCAGCTCACGGACAAATGGGAACACTGAAGCTTTCTTT. Translating it yields CASSRTNGNTEAFF.

The CDR3 is CASSFQRETYNEQFF. The CDR3 DNA follows: TGTGCCAGCAGCTTCCAGCGGGAGACTTACAATGAGCAGTTCTTC. The V gene is TRBV11-2, the J gene TRBJ2-1; 8 bases line up with TRBD2. Looked up from germline, CDR1 is SGHAT and CDR2 is FQNNGV. V dropped 3 bases and J dropped 4; count of bases not matched to a gene: 5. CDR3 size: 15 residues. Full variable domain (rest looked up from reference TRBV11-2 and TRBJ2-1): EAGVAQSPRYKIIEKRQSVAFWCNPISGHATLYWYQQILGQGPKLLIQFQNNGVVDDSQLPKDRFSAERLKGVDSTLKIQPAKLEDSAVYLCASSFQRETYNEQFFGPGTRLTVL.

The chain carries TRBV6-1 and TRBJ2-7, with TRBD2 matching 7 bases. V was clipped by 0 bases and J by 0 bases; unmatched bases: 8. Germline assignment: CDR1 MNHNS and CDR2 SASEGT. The length of the CDR3 is 17 residues. CDR3 sequence reads: CASSEAGFGTISYEQYF. CDR3 sequence (DNA): TGTGCCAGCAGTGAAGCGGGGTTTGGGACTATCTCCTACGAGCAGTACTTC.

The rearrangement uses TRBV29-1 and TRBJ2-3; 7 bases map to TRBD2. The CDR3 is 16 amino acids. Germline loops: CDR1 SQVTM, CDR2 ANQGSEA. Trimming cost V 4 bases and J 1 base; bases outside gene matches: 11. This CDR3 is CSVASLASGGTDTQYF. The CDR3 coding sequence is TGCAGCGTTGCTTCTTTGGCTAGCGGAGGCACAGATACGCAGTATTTT.

The rearrangement joins TRBV6-1 to TRBJ2-2; possibly TRBD2 for D (6 bases). The CDR3 has 14 amino acids. CDR1 is MNHNS, CDR2 SASEGT, per germline. V was pared by 8 bases and J by 2 bases, with 12 bases between. This CDR3 reads CASGSGLNTGELFF. The CDR3 DNA sequence: TGTGCCAGCGGTAGCGGACTAAACACCGGGGAGCTGTTTTTT.

The rearrangement links TRBV7-2 to TRBJ1-4; tentative D call: TRBD1 (6 bases). Per germline, CDR1 SGHTA and CDR2 FQGNSA. The CDR3 covers 12 residues. The ends were cut back, 3 bases at V and 7 bases at J, with 6 bases in the middle. Here the CDR3 reads CASSLGAEKLFF. CDR3 coding DNA: TGTGCCAGCAGCTTGGGGGCTGAAAAACTGTTTTTT.

This clone has only a few counts. The chain couples TRBV9 to TRBJ2-2; 10 bases are a match to TRBD2. The germline CDR1 and CDR2 sequences are SGDLS and YYNGEE. J was trimmed by 7 bases and V by 0 bases; bases with no gene match: 9. This CDR3 is 17 amino acids long. The CDR3 protein is CASSVAASGRGVGELFF. CDR3 nucleotide sequence: TGTGCCAGCAGCGTAGCTGCTAGCGGGAGAGGGGTCGGGGAGCTGTTTTTT.

This chain links TRBV10-2 with TRBJ2-2, with 7 bases that match TRBD2. The CDR3 is made up of 14 amino acids. Germline assignment: CDR1 WSHSY and CDR2 SAAADI. After removal of 3 bases from V and 7 bases from J, the junction contained 5 bases not matched to a gene. In DNA form, the CDR3 reads TGCGCCAGCAGTGAAACGGGGGGAGGCGGGGAGCTGTTTTTT. Residues: CASSETGGGGELFF.